Described below is a single T cell receptor beta chain sequence and its context. A clone one base away is much larger, so this may be a read error. This CDR3 is built from 14 residues. Germline CDR1 reads SNHLY; CDR2 reads FYNNEI. The authors amplified TCR beta CDR3 regions, and they did so from RNA transcripts for repertoire sequencing. Scientists carried out first-round RT-PCR using HTBI primers and then a second-round multiplex PCR. TCRdb re-analysed the multiplex PCR reads in MiXCR, keeping a single row per CDR3 protein. This sample carries approximately 1.2 million distinct CDR3 sequences, 35% to 40% of them seen once, and the ten largest clones take around 10%. These data originate in a study of Graves' ophthalmopathy and Graves' hyperthyroidism.

The sequence came from an adult man with Graves' hyperthyroidism. This chain connects TRBV2 to TRBJ1-5; D unresolved. Sequencing was done on a sample of peripheral blood or thyroid tissue (not recorded which). DNA of the CDR3: TGTGCCAGCAAACGGTCCTATAGCAGTCAGCCCCAGCATTTT. Translating gives CASKRSYSSQPQHF.